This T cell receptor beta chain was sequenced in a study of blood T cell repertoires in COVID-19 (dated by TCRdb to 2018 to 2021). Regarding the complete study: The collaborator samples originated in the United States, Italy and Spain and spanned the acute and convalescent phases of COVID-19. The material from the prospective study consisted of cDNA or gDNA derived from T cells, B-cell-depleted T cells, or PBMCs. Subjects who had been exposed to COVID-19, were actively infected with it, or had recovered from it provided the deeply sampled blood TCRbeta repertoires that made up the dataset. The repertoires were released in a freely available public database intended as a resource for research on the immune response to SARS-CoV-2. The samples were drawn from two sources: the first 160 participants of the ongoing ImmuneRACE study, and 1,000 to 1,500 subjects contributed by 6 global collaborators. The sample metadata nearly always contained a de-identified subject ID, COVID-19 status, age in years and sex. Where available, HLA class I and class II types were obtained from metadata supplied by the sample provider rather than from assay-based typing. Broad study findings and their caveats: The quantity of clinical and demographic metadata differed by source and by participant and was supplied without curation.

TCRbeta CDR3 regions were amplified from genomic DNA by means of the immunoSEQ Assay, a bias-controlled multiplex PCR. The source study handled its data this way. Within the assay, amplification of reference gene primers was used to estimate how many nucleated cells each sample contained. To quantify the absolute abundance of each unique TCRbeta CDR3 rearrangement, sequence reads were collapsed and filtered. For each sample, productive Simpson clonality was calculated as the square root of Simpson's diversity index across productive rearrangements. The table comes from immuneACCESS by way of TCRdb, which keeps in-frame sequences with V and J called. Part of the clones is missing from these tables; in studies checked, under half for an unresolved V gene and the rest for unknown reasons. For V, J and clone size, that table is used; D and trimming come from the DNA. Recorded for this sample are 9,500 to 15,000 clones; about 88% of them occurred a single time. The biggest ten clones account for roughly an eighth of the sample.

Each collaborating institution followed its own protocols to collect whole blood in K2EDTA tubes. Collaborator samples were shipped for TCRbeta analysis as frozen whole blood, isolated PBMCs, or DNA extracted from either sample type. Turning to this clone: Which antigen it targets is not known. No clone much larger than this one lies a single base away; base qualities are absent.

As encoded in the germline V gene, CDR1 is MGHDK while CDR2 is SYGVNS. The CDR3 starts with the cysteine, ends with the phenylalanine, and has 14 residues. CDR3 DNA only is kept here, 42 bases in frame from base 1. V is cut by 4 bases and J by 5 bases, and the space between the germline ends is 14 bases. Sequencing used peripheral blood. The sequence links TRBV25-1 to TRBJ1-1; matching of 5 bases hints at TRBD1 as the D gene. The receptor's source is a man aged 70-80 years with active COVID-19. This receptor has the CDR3 CASSVGTGGTEAFF. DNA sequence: TGTGCCAGCAGTGTCGGGACCGGGGGGACTGAAGCTTTCTTT.